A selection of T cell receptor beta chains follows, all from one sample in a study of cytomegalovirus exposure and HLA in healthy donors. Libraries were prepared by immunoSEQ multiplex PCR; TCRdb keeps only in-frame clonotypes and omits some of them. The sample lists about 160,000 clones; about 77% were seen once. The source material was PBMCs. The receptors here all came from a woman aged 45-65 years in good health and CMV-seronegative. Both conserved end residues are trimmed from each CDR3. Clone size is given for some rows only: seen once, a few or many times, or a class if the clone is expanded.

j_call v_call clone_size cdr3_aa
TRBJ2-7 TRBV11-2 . ASSYGTSGRYEQY
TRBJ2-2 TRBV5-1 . ASSLLQTNTGELF
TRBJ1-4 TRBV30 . AWSVRSGRSEKLF
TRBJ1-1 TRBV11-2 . ASSFGQNTEAF
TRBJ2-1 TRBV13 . ASSLGGLALYNEQF
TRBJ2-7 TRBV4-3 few ASSPGGTAYEQY
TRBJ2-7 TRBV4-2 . ASSQVLTGFEGHYEQY
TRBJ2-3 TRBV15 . ATSSQDRSDTQY
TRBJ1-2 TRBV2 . ASSGDRAGGKDGYT
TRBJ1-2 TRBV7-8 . ASSTLGTGKSYT
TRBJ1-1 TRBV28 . ASRPGTGMNTEAF
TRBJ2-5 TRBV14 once ASSLRITTVQETQY
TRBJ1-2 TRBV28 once ASSPALQGYT
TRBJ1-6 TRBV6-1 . ASSEVGDSPLH
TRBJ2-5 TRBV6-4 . ASSEGTGGTQY
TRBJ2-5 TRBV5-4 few ASSFGQLQETQY
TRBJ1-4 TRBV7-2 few ASSLGWGATNEKLF
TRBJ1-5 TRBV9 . ASSTGDHQPQH
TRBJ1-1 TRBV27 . ASSLGGQGSAF
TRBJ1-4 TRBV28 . ASSLWGAHRSGEKLF
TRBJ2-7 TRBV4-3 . ASSYHTGQGSSYEQY
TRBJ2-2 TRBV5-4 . ASSLVAGGTWGELF
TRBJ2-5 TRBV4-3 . ASSQDISGQETQY
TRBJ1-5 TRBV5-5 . ASSLGGNSNQPQH
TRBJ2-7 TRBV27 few ASSMTSGAYEQY
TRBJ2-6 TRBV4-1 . ASSQLPGLLRSGANVLT
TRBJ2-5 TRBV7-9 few ASSLVWTQY
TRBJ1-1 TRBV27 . ASSLARNMNTEAF
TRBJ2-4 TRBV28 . ASTRTGLAKNIQY
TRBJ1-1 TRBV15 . ATSRDRVSEAF
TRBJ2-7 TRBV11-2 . ASSLDSRYEQY
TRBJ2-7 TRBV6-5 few ASSGTSWAYEQY
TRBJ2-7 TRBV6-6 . ASSAPATGSSYEQY
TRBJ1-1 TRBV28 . ASSLINRLWDTEAF
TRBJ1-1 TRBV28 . ATAEQGVYGRDTEAF
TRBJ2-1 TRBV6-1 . ASSELGLAPYNEQF
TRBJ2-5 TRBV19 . ASSTRTGWTETQY
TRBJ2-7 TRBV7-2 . ASSWDRGSYEQY
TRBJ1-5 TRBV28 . ASSFPHTNSNQPQH
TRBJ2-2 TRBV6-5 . ASSYSTGTTGELF
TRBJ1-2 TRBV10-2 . ASRPQQGAFYGYT
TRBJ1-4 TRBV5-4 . ASSVPGQGNEKLF
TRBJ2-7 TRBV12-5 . ASGLNVGRGVYEQY
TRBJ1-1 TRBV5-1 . ASSLSRLPGQKAF
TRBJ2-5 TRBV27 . ASRLTTGSLGETQY
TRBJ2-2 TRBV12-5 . AEALDRDGGELF
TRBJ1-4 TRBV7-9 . ASSQVQGTHEKLF